This paragraph reports one TCR beta chain. The antigen remains unidentified. These data originate in a study of somatic mutations in cytotoxic T cells in rheumatoid arthritis. Repertoires were generated with immunoSEQ multiplex PCR, while TCRdb's copy carries only in-frame clones and drops some. The repertoire holds 12,000 to 15,000 clones, with 90% to 95% as singletons. General study points: Relative to age-matched healthy controls, rheumatoid arthritis patients did not differ significantly in CD8+ T-cell clonality. The CD8+ clonality of rheumatoid arthritis patients increased with age, whereas that of healthy controls did not. Within 8 of 65 patients, the single biggest CD8+ clone made up more than 20% of CD8+ cells.

This sequence originates from an older man with rheumatoid arthritis. The sequenced sample consisted of CD4+ T cells sorted from blood.

Written as DNA, the CDR3 is TGTGCCAGCATATCGGGACAGGGGGCCTACGAGCAGTACTTC. Residues: CASISGQGAYEQYF. This rearrangement joins TRBV28 to TRBJ2-7, with 11 bases lining up with TRBD1. The CDR3 is made up of 14 amino acids. J lost 2 bases, V lost 7 bases, and 4 bases had no gene match. Looked up from germline, CDR1 is MDHEN and CDR2 is SYDVKM.